Below, 26 T cell receptor beta chains from the same sample are listed, as sequenced in a study of blood T cell repertoires in COVID-19. Profiled with immunoSEQ multiplex PCR; TCRdb holds only in-frame clones, not every one. In the table there are approximately 210,000 clones, about 86% of which are singletons. Sequencing used peripheral blood. Receptors were obtained from a woman aged 50 to 65 with acute or convalescent COVID-19.

CDR3 sequence: CATSSNVEGEGYTF. In nucleotides, the CDR3 is TGTGCCACCAGTAGTAACGTGGAAGGGGAAGGCTACACCTTC. J is TRBJ1-2 and V is TRBV24-1; D possibly corresponds to TRBD1 (5 bases). CDR1 is KGHDR, CDR2 SFDVKD, per germline. The ends were cut back, 6 bases at V and 8 bases at J, with 18 bases in the middle. The CDR3 consists of 14 residues.

The chain carries TRBV3-1 (or the pseudogene TRBV3-2) and TRBJ1-5, with D unresolved. Trimming stripped 2 bases from V and 6 bases from J, with 8 bases between. Per germline, CDR1 LGHDT and CDR2 YNNKEL (reference sequence). The CDR3 is 13 amino acids. The DNA of the CDR3 is TGTGCCAGCAGCCAAACAACGGGTCAGCCCCAGCATTTT. Translating it yields CASSQTTGQPQHF.

The chain uses TRBV5-5 and TRBJ2-7, with TRBD1 as a possible D gene (6 bases). Germline CDR1 and CDR2: SGHKS and YYEKEE (reference sequence). The CDR3 covers 15 residues. With 3 bases removed from V and 7 bases from J, the gap between germline ends came to 20 bases. CDR3 sequence: CASSSPGQGLLEQYF. The CDR3 coding sequence is TGTGCCAGCAGCTCACCGGGACAAGGGCTGTTGGAGCAGTACTTC.

This clone was seen once. This chain connects TRBV27 to TRBJ2-7; TRBD1 matches 9 bases. With 5 bases clipped from V and 4 bases from J, the junction kept 6 bases outside the gene matches. Germline V gene lookup returns CDR1 MNHEY and CDR2 SMNVEV (reference sequence). The CDR3 spans 14 residues. CDR3 sequence (DNA): TGTGCCAGCAGTAGTGGGACAGGGAGATACGAGCAGTACTTC. Translating it yields CASSSGTGRYEQYF.

The rearrangement uses TRBV19 and TRBJ2-4; tentatively, D is TRBD1 (5 bases). Deletions cut 3 bases from V and 6 bases from J, with 9 bases between. The CDR3 runs to 13 residues. Germline V gene lookup returns CDR1 LNHDA and CDR2 SQIVND (reference sequence). The CDR3 nucleotides read TGTGCCAGTAGTATGGTAGGGGCAAACATTCAGTACTTC. Translation: CASSMVGANIQYF.

This sequence joins TRBV9 and TRBJ2-1; TRBD2 aligns across 10 bases. CDR3 length: 13 amino acids. CDR1 is SGDLS and CDR2 is YYNGEE in the germline V gene. With V trimmed by 7 bases and J by 8 bases, 6 bases remained unmatched. Here the CDR3 reads CASSLAGVDEQFF. The CDR3 DNA reads TGTGCCAGCTCTCTAGCGGGAGTGGATGAGCAGTTCTTC.

This sequence joins TRBV19 and TRBJ2-7; TRBD2 matches 7 bases. Germline V lookup: CDR1 LNHDA, CDR2 SQIVND (reference sequence). The CDR3 is 13 residues long. V trimming: 2 bases; J trimming: 6 bases; junction bases outside the gene matches: 4. The CDR3 reads CASSIPPSGEQYF. CDR3 bases: TGTGCCAGTAGTATACCCCCTAGCGGCGAGCAGTACTTC.

This clone was observed once. The V call is TRBV28, the J call TRBJ1-2; no definite D call. Looked up from germline, CDR1 is MDHEN and CDR2 is SYDVKM. The CDR3 loop spans 16 amino acids. The V end lost 4 bases, the J end lost 6 bases, and 21 bases lay between the germline ends. CDR3 DNA: TGTGCCAGCAGTTCGACGGAGGGAAGGCCCGGGAATGGCTACACCTTC. It encodes CASSSTEGRPGNGYTF.

This chain connects TRBV10-3 to TRBJ2-3; D call uncertain. The CDR3 runs to 11 residues. V was pared by 4 bases and J by 3 bases, with 2 bases between. From germline, CDR1 is ENHRY and CDR2 SYGVKD. The CDR3 reads CAISATDTQYF. CDR3 DNA sequence: TGTGCCATCAGTGCAACAGATACGCAGTATTTT.

The count of this clone is one. The rearrangement joins TRBV5-5 to TRBJ1-3, with D perhaps TRBD1 (6 bases). CDR3 length: 14 residues. V was cut by 2 bases and J by 2 bases, with 8 bases left in between. Germline CDR1 and CDR2: SGHKS and YYEKEE (reference sequence). For the CDR3, the DNA is TGTGCCAGCAGCTTAGACAGGACTGGAAACACCATATATTTT. As protein: CASSLDRTGNTIYF.

The V gene is TRBV24-1, the J gene TRBJ1-2, with 10 bases aligning to TRBD1. Germline values: CDR1 KGHDR, CDR2 SFDVKD. With 4 bases clipped from V and 9 bases from J, the junction kept 7 bases outside the gene matches. The CDR3 runs 14 residues. The CDR3: CATSEQGQGTRYTF. The CDR3 nucleotides are TGTGCCACCAGTGAGCAGGGACAGGGGACGCGCTACACCTTC.

V usage is TRBV19 and J usage is TRBJ2-1; D perhaps matches TRBD2 (5 bases). The CDR3 length is 15 residues. Germline CDR1 and CDR2: LNHDA and SQIVND (reference sequence). Trimming removed 4 bases at V and 6 bases at J, with 16 bases between. The CDR3: CASSRAATGGNEQFF. The CDR3 nucleotides are TGTGCCAGTAGTAGGGCGGCTACCGGAGGCAATGAGCAGTTCTTC. The full variable domain, in which reference TRBV19 and TRBJ2-1 provide the parts outside the CDR3, is DGGITQSPKYLFRKEGQNVTLSCEQNLNHDAMYWYRQDPGQGLRLIYYSQIVNDFQKGDIAEGYSVSREKKESFPLTVTSAQKNPTAFYLCASSRAATGGNEQFFGPGTRLTVL.

This clone was seen at least ten times. The rearrangement joins TRBV5-8 to TRBJ2-1; D remains unclear. The CDR3 length is 9 residues. CDR1 is SGHTS, CDR2 YDEGEE, per germline. Between the trimmed V and J ends, which lost 7 bases and 7 bases, there was a span of 3 bases. The CDR3 reads CASSNEQFF. The CDR3 coding sequence is TGTGCCAGCTCTAATGAGCAGTTCTTC.

V and J are TRBV27 and TRBJ2-1; D might be TRBD2 (7 bases). The V and J ends lost 4 bases and 6 bases respectively, with 28 bases between them. Germline V lookup: CDR1 MNHEY, CDR2 SMNVEV (reference sequence). This CDR3 is built from 19 residues. The CDR3 DNA is TGTGCCAGCAGTTCGAACAGGGAGATAGCGGGTATAGGAAGCAATGAGCAGTTCTTC. Encoded protein: CASSSNREIAGIGSNEQFF.

The genes are TRBV6-5 and TRBJ2-2; 12 positions agree with TRBD1. The germline V gene encodes CDR1 MNHEY and CDR2 SVGAGI. CDR3 length: 15 residues. The V segment lost 8 bases and the J segment 5 bases; nucleotides outside the gene matches: 6. The CDR3 nucleotides are TGTGCCAGCCTCCGGGACAGGGGGCGTACCGGGGAGCTGTTTTTT. It yields the protein CASLRDRGRTGELFF.

This clone was counted only a few times. The chain recombines TRBV7-2 with TRBJ2-3, with 8 positions matching TRBD2. The germline gives CDR1 SGHTA, CDR2 FQGNSA. The CDR3 contains 14 residues. V trimming: 1 base; J trimming: 5 bases; junction bases outside the gene matches: 2. The CDR3 DNA sequence: TGTGCCAGCAGCTTAGGGCTAGCGGGAGATACGCAGTATTTT. It encodes CASSLGLAGDTQYF.

The chain joins TRBV6-5 to TRBJ1-1, with TRBD1 as a possible D gene (6 bases). The CDR3 totals 14 residues. CDR1 and CDR2 (germline): MNHEY, SVGAGI. The ends were cut back, 6 bases at V and 12 bases at J, with 23 bases in the middle. The CDR3 protein is CASRDGTRRWGTFF. The CDR3 DNA reads TGTGCCAGCAGGGACGGGACAAGGCGCTGGGGGACTTTCTTT.

The gene calls are TRBV19 and TRBJ2-1, with 7 bases identical to TRBD1. Germline CDR1 LNHDA, CDR2 SQIVND (reference sequence). With 4 bases clipped from V and 6 bases from J, the junction kept 3 bases outside the gene matches. CDR3 length: 13 amino acids. This chain's CDR3 is CASSTRDSNEQFF. The CDR3 DNA sequence: TGTGCCAGTAGTACCCGGGACAGCAATGAGCAGTTCTTC.

The chain carries TRBV28 and TRBJ2-7; 8 bases line up with TRBD1. The V gene's germline CDR1 is MDHEN and CDR2 SYDVKM. This CDR3 spans 15 amino acids. Unmatched junction bases numbered 3, after V lost 1 base and J lost 1 base. The CDR3 loop is CASSLYGTGSYEQYF. Written as DNA, the CDR3 is TGTGCCAGCAGTTTATACGGGACAGGATCCTACGAGCAGTACTTC.

This clone was recorded once. The genes are TRBV5-1 and TRBJ2-1; 10 bases are shared with TRBD2. V lost 0 bases and J lost 8; bases outside the gene matches: 11. Per germline, CDR1 SGHRS and CDR2 YFSETQ. The CDR3 loop spans 17 amino acids. The CDR3 DNA sequence: TGCGCCAGCAGCTTGGGGCTAGCGGGAGTCAAGAGGGATGAGCAGTTCTTC. It specifies CASSLGLAGVKRDEQFF.

This sequence joins TRBV18 and TRBJ2-2, with TRBD2 matching over 12 bases. The CDR3 spans 17 residues. CDR1 is KGHSH, CDR2 LQKENI, per germline. Unmatched junction bases numbered 5, after V lost 0 bases and J lost 6 bases. The CDR3 sequence: CASSPPLAGGTAGELFF. The CDR3 bases are TGTGCCAGCTCACCACCACTAGCGGGAGGTACCGCCGGGGAGCTGTTTTTT. Full variable domain (missing parts from reference TRBV18 and TRBJ2-2): NAGVMQNPRHLVRRRGQEARLRCSPMKGHSHVYWYRQLPEEGLKFMVYLQKENIIDESGMPKERFSAEFPKEGPSILRIQQVVRGDSAAYFCASSPPLAGGTAGELFFGEGSRLTVL.

The chain has TRBV12-3 or TRBV12-4 and TRBJ2-3; the match to TRBD2 covers 7 bases. V was clipped by 8 bases and J by 1 base; unmatched bases: 3. The CDR3 sequence is 13 residues long. The CDR3 nucleotides are TGTGCCAGCTTCAGCGGGGGCACAGATACGCAGTATTTT. Translating gives CASFSGGTDTQYF.

The chain carries TRBV5-1 and TRBJ2-3, with D maybe TRBD2 (6 bases). In germline, CDR1 is SGHRS, CDR2 YFSETQ. CDR3 length: 15 residues. Trimming cost V 4 bases and J 4 bases, with 16 bases left between them. The CDR3 protein is CASSMASGVADTQYF. CDR3 DNA: TGCGCCAGCAGCATGGCATCGGGAGTCGCAGATACGCAGTATTTT.

This clone occurred a few times. The chain carries TRBV5-4 and TRBJ2-7; a weak D match, TRBD2 (6 bases). The CDR3 is 15 amino acids. V was pared by 0 bases and J by 3 bases, with 13 bases between. Germline CDR1 is SGHNT and CDR2 is YYREEE (reference sequence). The CDR3 region has the DNA TGTGCCAGCAGCTTGGACCGACTAGGTAGCTACGAGCAGTACTTC. This encodes CASSLDRLGSYEQYF. Using reference TRBV5-4 and TRBJ2-7 for the parts outside the CDR3, the full variable domain is ETGVTQSPTHLIKTRGQQVTLRCSSQSGHNTVSWYQQALGQGPQFIFQYYREEENGRGNFPPRFSGLQFPNYSSELNVNALELDDSALYLCASSLDRLGSYEQYFGPGTRLTVT.

CDR3 coding DNA: TGTGCCAGCAGCCCCTCCACAGCGGGGAACACCGGGGAGCTGTTTTTT. It encodes CASSPSTAGNTGELFF. V usage is TRBV7-6 and J usage is TRBJ2-2, with D possibly TRBD2 on 6 matching bases. Germline CDR1 is SGHVS and CDR2 is FNYEAQ. V was shortened by 5 bases and J by 1 base, with 14 bases between the two germline ends. CDR3 length equals 16 residues.

The V gene is TRBV15, the J gene TRBJ1-2; 11 positions match TRBD1. The CDR3 sequence is 16 residues long. CDR1 and CDR2 from the germline V gene are LNHNV and YYDKDF (reference sequence). V lost 3 bases and J lost 8; bases outside the gene matches: 11. CDR3 bases: TGTGCCACCAGCAGGGGACCGGGACAGGGGGTCTACGGCTACACCTTC. It yields the protein CATSRGPGQGVYGYTF.